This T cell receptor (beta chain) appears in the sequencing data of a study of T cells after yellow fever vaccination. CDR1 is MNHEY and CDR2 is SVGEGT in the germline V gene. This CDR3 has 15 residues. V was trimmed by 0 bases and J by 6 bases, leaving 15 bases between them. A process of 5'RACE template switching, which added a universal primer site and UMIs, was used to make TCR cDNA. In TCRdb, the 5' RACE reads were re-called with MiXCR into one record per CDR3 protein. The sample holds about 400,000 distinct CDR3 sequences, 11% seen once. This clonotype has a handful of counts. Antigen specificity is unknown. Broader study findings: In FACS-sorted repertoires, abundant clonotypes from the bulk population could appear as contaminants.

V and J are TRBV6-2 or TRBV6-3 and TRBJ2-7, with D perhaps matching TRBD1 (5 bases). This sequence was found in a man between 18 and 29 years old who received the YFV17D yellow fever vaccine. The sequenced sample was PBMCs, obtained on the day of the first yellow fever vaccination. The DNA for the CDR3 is TGTGCCAGCAGTTACTCCCCTAAAAGGGGCATCGAGCAGTACGTC. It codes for CASSYSPKRGIEQYV.